Each of the 17 T cell receptor beta chains below was sequenced from the same sample in a study of T cell changes during pregnancy in multiple sclerosis (dated by TCRdb to about 2019). The library relied on the immunoSEQ multiplex PCR assay. TCRdb took this table from immuneACCESS and kept in-frame rearrangements with V and J called. Such tables lack part of the clones; where checked against another copy, unresolved V genes explain under half of the gap, and the rest is unexplained. The sample table shows 70,000 to 100,000 clones, and around 93% are seen once. 2.2% of the sample is in the top ten clones. The source was peripheral blood, collected in the third trimester of pregnancy. Every receptor here comes from a female donor with multiple sclerosis, enrolled in a pregnancy study.

V usage is TRBV10-2 and J usage is TRBJ2-7; D is undetermined. V was pared by 2 bases and J by 9 bases, with 17 bases between. CDR1 is WSHSY, CDR2 SAAADI, per germline. This CDR3 spans 14 amino acids. CDR3: CASSENSEASRQYF. CDR3 bases: TGCGCCAGCAGTGAGAATAGTGAAGCGAGCAGGCAGTACTTC.

This chain uses TRBV5-6 with TRBJ2-3; 11 positions match TRBD2. Germline V gives CDR1 SGHDT, CDR2 YYEEEE. The CDR3 consists of 16 residues. The V and J ends lost 4 bases and 6 bases, in that order; junction bases with no gene match: 10. The CDR3: CASSLRLAGLVDTQYF. The CDR3 coding sequence is TGTGCCAGCAGCCTGAGACTAGCGGGATTGGTGGATACGCAGTATTTT.

The genes are TRBV29-1 and TRBJ2-2; TRBD2 matches 13 bases. Germline-derived CDR1 and CDR2 are SQVTM and ANQGSEA. The CDR3 extends over 15 amino acids. J gave up 3 bases and V 6 bases, and 4 bases lay outside the gene matches. This CDR3 is CSVTGLAGYTGELFF. The CDR3 nucleotides read TGCAGCGTGACGGGACTAGCGGGATACACCGGGGAGCTGTTTTTT.

V gene TRBV25-1 combines with J gene TRBJ2-7, with TRBD2 as a possible D gene (6 bases). The CDR3 has 16 amino acids. Germline assignment: CDR1 MGHDK and CDR2 SYGVNS. V lost 3 bases to trimming and J lost 1 base, with 16 bases between them. Written as DNA, the CDR3 is TGTGCCAGCAGTGATCGGAGGGTGGGGGAGTCCTACGAGCAGTACTTC. It encodes CASSDRRVGESYEQYF.

This clone was counted a single time. The chain employs TRBV19 and TRBJ2-1; TRBD1 might be the D (6 bases). The CDR3 runs 15 residues. The germline V gene encodes CDR1 LNHDA and CDR2 SQIVND (reference sequence). V was shortened by 6 bases and J by 4 bases, with 16 bases between the two germline ends. CDR3 residues: CASSSVGAAYNEQFF. CDR3 sequence (DNA): TGTGCCAGTAGCTCGGTGGGGGCGGCTTACAATGAGCAGTTCTTC.

This sequence joins TRBV14 and TRBJ2-3; D is perhaps TRBD2 (6 bases). Germline values: CDR1 SGHDN, CDR2 FVKESK. V was cut by 0 bases and J by 13 bases, with 14 bases left in between. This CDR3 is built from 13 residues. CDR3 amino acids: CASSQEVPREEYF. CDR3 sequence (DNA): TGTGCCAGCAGCCAAGAGGTCCCCAGGGAGGAGTATTTT.

The V and J genes are TRBV10-3 and TRBJ1-5; no clear D. The germline V gene has CDR1 ENHRY and CDR2 SYGVKD. The length of the CDR3 is 13 residues. The V and J ends lost 3 bases and 4 bases respectively, with 7 bases between them. The CDR3: CAISDGFNQPQHF. As DNA, the CDR3 is TGTGCCATCAGTGACGGGTTTAATCAGCCCCAGCATTTT.

This chain joins TRBV7-9 and TRBJ2-1, with 7 bases aligning to TRBD2. Germline V CDR1 and CDR2: SEHNR, FQNEAQ (reference sequence). The CDR3 consists of 13 residues. The CDR3 DNA is TGTGCGGTGCTAGGACTAGTCTACAATGAGCAGTTCTTC. This codes for CAVLGLVYNEQFF.

A single count supports this clone. This chain joins TRBV4-2 and TRBJ1-5; 8 bases agree with TRBD1. The CDR3 covers 15 residues. Germline V CDR1 and CDR2: LGHNA, YNFKEQ. V shed 3 bases and J 5 bases; nucleotides not matched to a gene: 6. The CDR3 reads CASSQTGTGDQPQHF. In nucleotides, the CDR3 is TGTGCCAGCAGCCAGACCGGGACAGGCGATCAGCCCCAGCATTTT.

The V gene is TRBV21-1, the J gene TRBJ2-3; the D call of TRBD1 is as the table states it, not checked on the DNA. TRBV21-1 is a known pseudogene. This CDR3 contains 15 residues. This chain's CDR3 is CARRQGGTSTDTQYF. Here the CDR3 DNA reads TGTGCCAGGAGACAGGGGGGCACTAGCACAGATACGCAGTATTTT.

The gene calls are TRBV12-5 and TRBJ2-3; 12 nucleotides align to TRBD2. The trim removed 6 bases at V and 7 bases at J, leaving 5 bases unmatched. This CDR3 is built from 14 residues. Germline-derived CDR1 and CDR2 are LGHNT and FRNRAP. The CDR3 DNA reads as TGTGCTAGTGGCCTAGGACTAGCGGGAAATACGCAGTATTTT. This codes for CASGLGLAGNTQYF.

The rearrangement uses TRBV25-1 and TRBJ2-1; TRBD2 might be the D (6 bases). CDR3 size: 14 residues. Germline-derived CDR1 and CDR2 are MGHDK and SYGVNS. Trimming shortened V by 1 base and J by 5 bases, and 9 bases separated the two germline ends. CDR3 DNA sequence: TGTGCCAGCAGTGAATTAGGAGGGGACAATGAGCAGTTCTTC. Protein sequence: CASSELGGDNEQFF.

This chain connects TRBV19 to TRBJ2-2; 7 bases fit TRBD1. Germline values: CDR1 LNHDA, CDR2 SQIVND (reference sequence). CDR3 length: 17 residues. V shed 1 base, J shed 0 bases, and the junction held 5 bases outside the gene matches. CDR3 region: CASSIGITGANTGELFF. CDR3 nucleotide sequence: TGTGCCAGTAGTATAGGTATAACAGGGGCGAACACCGGGGAGCTGTTTTTT.

The chain is built from TRBV20-1 and TRBJ2-7, with D unresolved. This CDR3 is 11 amino acids long. Germline V gene lookup returns CDR1 DFQATT and CDR2 SNEGSKA (reference sequence). V dropped 5 bases and J dropped 5 bases, with 10 bases sitting between them. The CDR3, as DNA: TGCAGTGCTGGCCTAGGAGACGAGCAGTACTTC. Protein: CSAGLGDEQYF.

The chain joins TRBV18 to TRBJ2-7; 7 bases agree with TRBD1. The CDR3 covers 14 residues. Germline loops: CDR1 KGHSH, CDR2 LQKENI. The ends lost 3 bases at V and 2 bases at J; junction bases unmatched: 4. The CDR3 DNA reads as TGTGCCAGCTCACCCGGACAGGCGCCCTACGAGCAGTACTTC. This gives the protein CASSPGQAPYEQYF.

The chain uses TRBV19 and TRBJ1-5, with D possibly being TRBD1 (5 bases). CDR1 and CDR2 (germline): LNHDA, SQIVND (reference sequence). V lost 6 bases to trimming and J lost 3 bases, with 15 bases between them. There are 15 residues in the CDR3. The CDR3 nucleotides are TGTGCCAGTAGATGGGGGGAGGGCTCCAATCAGCCCCAGCATTTT. This gives the protein CASRWGEGSNQPQHF.

The chain employs TRBV28 and TRBJ1-2; D not certain. CDR3 size: 14 residues. Deletions cut 3 bases from V and 4 bases from J, with 12 bases between. Germline values: CDR1 MDHEN, CDR2 SYDVKM. As DNA, the CDR3 is TGTGCCAGCAGTTTCCCCCGAGGGATCTATGGCTACACCTTC. Protein sequence: CASSFPRGIYGYTF.